This T cell receptor beta chain stems from a study of T cell responses to AZD1222 COVID-19 vaccine. Overall study context: Both about-4-week and about-12-week second-dose recipients were combined.

Regarding this clone: Its specificity is not known.

CDR3 size: 13 residues. Germline V gene data show CDR1 as SGHTA and CDR2 as FQGNSA. The V end lost 2 bases, the J end lost 4 bases, and 8 bases lay between the germline ends. Overall study findings and caveats: Samples come after the peak T cell response, not at day 14. It was only 6 or 7 AZD1222 recipients who were seropositive at baseline. Mostly white British, mostly female donors; authors suggested clonal diversity may be underestimated.

TCRdb's table, derived via immunoSEQ multiplex PCR, lists solely in-frame clones and lacks some. The data show some 110,000 clones, around 88% seen once. The TCR sequence derives from an adult in good health. The source was peripheral blood, collected on day 0 of AZD1222 vaccination. The rearrangement uses TRBV7-2 and TRBJ1-2; D remains ambiguous. The CDR3 sequence: CASSLNSRYGYTF. CDR3 in DNA: TGTGCCAGCAGCTTAAACTCTCGCTATGGCTACACCTTC.